The rows below give T cell receptor beta chains drawn from one sample of a study of graft-versus-host responses after intestinal transplantation. Their target antigens are unknown. The method was immunoSEQ multiplex PCR; TCRdb's version includes in-frame clones alone and lacks a portion of them. Of 90,000 to 150,000 clones listed, 85% to 95% are singletons. Sequenced here: unstimulated CD4+ T cells sorted from spleen or lymph node cells, sampled before intestinal transplant. All receptors derive from a human donor who received an intestinal transplant. Both conserved end residues are part of each CDR3. A D gene is named only where the DNA matches it firmly. The size field is filled for only some rows; it gives once, few, many or a size class.

cdr3_nt cdr3_aa v_call d_call clone_size j_call
TGTGCCAGCAGCTTAGGAGGGAGAGGAACAGATACGCAGTATTTT CASSLGGRGTDTQYF TRBV5-4 . . TRBJ2-3
TGTGCCAGCAGAAAGTGGACTAGCGGCAATGAGCAGTTCTTC CASRKWTSGNEQFF TRBV7-2 TRBD2 . TRBJ2-1
TGTGCCCTGGGCGGGGGCGCGAAAGATACGCAGTATTTT CALGGGAKDTQYF TRBV28 . once TRBJ2-3
TGTGCCAGCAGTTTAGGAATCCGCGGCTACACCTTC CASSLGIRGYTF TRBV28 . . TRBJ1-2
TGTGCCAGCAGCTTACGACTAGCGGGAGGTTACGAGCAGTACTTC CASSLRLAGGYEQYF TRBV11-2 TRBD2 . TRBJ2-7
TGTGCCAGCAGCTTGGGACAGGGGTTAAGGCAGCCCCAGCATTTT CASSLGQGLRQPQHF TRBV7-2 TRBD1 . TRBJ1-5
TGTGCCAGCAGCGTCGTCGGAGAGGGGTGGGATACGCAGTATTTT CASSVVGEGWDTQYF TRBV9 . . TRBJ2-3
TGTGCCATCAGCAGAGAGAACACTGAAGCTTTCTTT CAISRENTEAFF TRBV10-3 . . TRBJ1-1
TGTGCCAGCAGCTTAACAGGGCCCTCCTACGAGCAGTACTTC CASSLTGPSYEQYF TRBV11-2 . . TRBJ2-7
TGCGCCAGCAGTCTAACCGGTAATGAAAAACTGTTTTTT CASSLTGNEKLFF TRBV5-1 . . TRBJ1-4
TGTGCCAGCAGCCGGTTGGTAGGCCTCTACGAGCAGTACTTC CASSRLVGLYEQYF TRBV27 . . TRBJ2-7
TGTGCCAGCAGTTACAGGGGAAGGACCGGGGAGCTGTTTTTT CASSYRGRTGELFF TRBV7-3 TRBD1 . TRBJ2-2
TGCGCCAGCAGCTTGGAGGGGCCGAATCAGCCCCAGCATTTT CASSLEGPNQPQHF TRBV5-1 . . TRBJ1-5
TGTGCCAGCAGTGGGTGGTTCACAGATACGCAGTATTTT CASSGWFTDTQYF TRBV27 . once TRBJ2-3
TGCAGCGTTGAAAAAGGGCTGGATACGCAGTATTTT CSVEKGLDTQYF TRBV29-1 . once TRBJ2-3
TGCGCCAGCAGCCTAGGGACAGGGATTGCCTACGAGCAGTACTTC CASSLGTGIAYEQYF TRBV10-1 TRBD1 few TRBJ2-7
TGTGCCAGCTCACCCCCGTCTAATGAAAAACTGTTTTTT CASSPPSNEKLFF TRBV18 . . TRBJ1-4
TGTGCCTGGCGGGGCCCTGAAGCTTTCTTT CAWRGPEAFF TRBV30 . . TRBJ1-1
TGCGCCAGCAGCTTGAGGGGGGCCCTGTACAATGAGCAGTTCTTC CASSLRGALYNEQFF TRBV5-1 . . TRBJ2-1
TGTGCCAGCCGGGACAGGGTCGTAAGCGGGGAGCTGTTTTTT CASRDRVVSGELFF TRBV2 TRBD1 . TRBJ2-2
TGTGCCAGCAGTTCTTTATCCGGGGGGACGATGAAAAACATTCAGTACTTC CASSSLSGGTMKNIQYF TRBV27 TRBD2 . TRBJ2-4
TGCGCCAGCAGCTCCGATCCGGGGGAGCTCCACTTC CASSSDPGELHF TRBV5-1 . . TRBJ2-5
TGTGCCAGCAGTATCCGCACAGGTAGACAGTTCTTC CASSIRTGRQFF TRBV27 . . TRBJ2-1
TGTGCCAGCAGCGCGGCCAGTCCAGATACGCAGTATTTT CASSAASPDTQYF TRBV28 . . TRBJ2-3
TGTGCCAGCAGCGGTAAGGGGGACACTGAAGCTTTCTTT CASSGKGDTEAFF TRBV9 . . TRBJ1-1
TGTGCCAGCAGCTTTGGGACAGGAATGACTGGGGCCAACGTCCTGACTTTC CASSFGTGMTGANVLTF TRBV7-3 TRBD1 . TRBJ2-6
TGTGCCAGCAGGGTTAATGAAAAACTGTTTTTT CASRVNEKLFF TRBV28 . . TRBJ1-4
TGTGCCGCCCGTCCAGGGGGACAAGAGACCCAGTACTTC CAARPGGQETQYF TRBV10-3 TRBD1 . TRBJ2-5
TGCGCCAGCAGCCGTCGATCCGGGACAGGGCCCTACACCTTC CASSRRSGTGPYTF TRBV5-1 TRBD1 . TRBJ1-2
TGCGCCAGCAGCTCAGGATCAGGGGAGGGTTACAATGAGCAGTTCTTC CASSSGSGEGYNEQFF TRBV5-1 . . TRBJ2-1
TGTGCCAGCAGTCTCGGGACTCCAGAGCAGTTCTTC CASSLGTPEQFF TRBV9 . . TRBJ2-1
TGCAGTGCTAGGCTAGTGCCTGGCTACACCTTC CSARLVPGYTF TRBV20-1 . . TRBJ1-2
TGTGCCACTAGTGGGGGTTGGGCGTCCTACGAGCAGTACTTC CATSGGWASYEQYF TRBV6-5 . . TRBJ2-7
TGTGCCAGCAGTTCCCCCCCCTACGAGCAGTACTTC CASSSPPYEQYF TRBV28 . . TRBJ2-7
TGTGCCAGCTCACCACCGGGACCCTCTCGGGAGCCCCAGCATTTT CASSPPGPSREPQHF TRBV18 . . TRBJ1-5
TGTGCCAGCAGTTTATCTGGGACAGGGGCCATAAGAGACACTGAAGCTTTCTTT CASSLSGTGAIRDTEAFF TRBV28 TRBD1 . TRBJ1-1
TGTGCCAGCAGCTACTCTATACGAGCATACAACTACGAGCAGTACTTC CASSYSIRAYNYEQYF TRBV7-2 . once TRBJ2-7
TGTGCCAGCAGCTTAGAGGTAGCGGGTGCCTCCGAGCAGTACTTC CASSLEVAGASEQYF TRBV7-2 TRBD2 once TRBJ2-7
TGTGCCATCAGTGAGTCGGAGGACGGCTATGGCTACACCTTC CAISESEDGYGYTF TRBV10-3 . . TRBJ1-2
TGTGCCAGTAGTGCCCATGGGACTAGCGGTTACGAGCAGTACTTC CASSAHGTSGYEQYF TRBV19 TRBD2 once TRBJ2-7
TGTGCCAGCAGCCCAATTGACAGGGGGCGCCCCTACGAGCAGTACTTC CASSPIDRGRPYEQYF TRBV11-2 TRBD1 . TRBJ2-7
TGTGCCAGCAGTTTAGTGGGACTAGCGGGGCGAAAGCCCTACGAGCAGTACTTC CASSLVGLAGRKPYEQYF TRBV27 TRBD2 . TRBJ2-7
TGTGCCATCAGTGGTTACAGGGGCTACGAGCAGTACTTC CAISGYRGYEQYF TRBV10-3 TRBD1 . TRBJ2-7
TGTGCCAGTAGTATAAGATTACGCGGAAACGCGGATACGCAGTATTTT CASSIRLRGNADTQYF TRBV19 . . TRBJ2-3
TGTGCCAGCAGCTTCAGAGGGACTAGCGGGAGAAACAATGAGCAGTTCTTC CASSFRGTSGRNNEQFF TRBV7-2 TRBD2 . TRBJ2-1
TGTGCTAGCAGCCCCAGCAAGGGACAGGAGAAGGGTGGCAATCAGCCCCAGCATTTT CASSPSKGQEKGGNQPQHF TRBV7-7 TRBD1 once TRBJ1-5
TGTGCCAGCAGCGTCGGACTAGCGACCTCCTACGAGCAGTACTTC CASSVGLATSYEQYF TRBV9 TRBD2 . TRBJ2-7
TGCAGTGCTATCTCAAGCTACACCTTC CSAISSYTF TRBV20-1 . . TRBJ1-2
TGTGCCAGCAGGGGGACAGGGGGCTCTGGAAACACCATATATTTT CASRGTGGSGNTIYF TRBV6-5 TRBD1 . TRBJ1-3
TGTGCCTCACTACCCGGGACAGGACGGATGAACACTGAAGCTTTCTTT CASLPGTGRMNTEAFF TRBV19 TRBD1 . TRBJ1-1
TGTGCCAGCAGCCGGGGGAACGAGCAGTACTTC CASSRGNEQYF TRBV14 . . TRBJ2-7
TGCGCCAGCAGCCAAGATCCCCCCGGCAGGGAGGCCCTCGAGCAGTACTTC CASSQDPPGREALEQYF TRBV4-1 . . TRBJ2-7
TGTGCCAGCAGCTCAGGACAGGGCACTGAAGCTTTCTTT CASSSGQGTEAFF TRBV7-9 TRBD1 . TRBJ1-1